The 15 T cell receptor beta chains listed next were all sequenced from one sample in a study of CD8 T cells in Susac syndrome (dated by TCRdb to the late 2010s). Library prep was done by the immunoSEQ multiplex PCR assay. RNA was extracted with the RNeasy kit and roughly 0.5 to 1 ug was reverse transcribed using random hexamers. Through fastp at Q25 and MiXCR, TCRdb rebuilt clones from the public reads, retaining in-frame beta chains. One record per CDR3 amino acid sequence lists the most common genes and DNA. The sample data list about 210,000 distinct CDR3 sequences, and 95% of these were observed just once. The top ten hold 0.085% to 0.095% of the sample. The sequenced sample consisted of CD4+ T cells from PBMCs. The receptors shown here come from a human donor with multiple sclerosis.

J is TRBJ2-7 and V is TRBV29-1; TRBD1 matches at 11 bases. Germline CDR1 and CDR2: SQVTM and ANQGSEA. CDR3 size: 12 residues. Trimming at V came to 4 bases and at J to 9 bases, leaving 5 bases not matched to a gene. CDR3 sequence reads: CSVGDRGDGQYF. The DNA of the CDR3 is TGCAGCGTTGGGGACAGGGGGGATGGGCAGTACTTC.

This CDR3 reads CASSLGWPYEQYF. CDR3 sequence (DNA): TGTGCCAGCAGCTTGGGTTGGCCCTACGAGCAGTACTTC. This chain links TRBV7-2 with TRBJ2-7; no firm D call. Germline CDR1 SGHTA, CDR2 FQGNSA. V gave up 3 bases and J gave up 2 bases, with 8 bases separating them. This CDR3 contains 13 residues. Based on the CDR3 plus reference TRBV7-2 and TRBJ2-7, the full variable domain is GAGVSQSPSNKVTEKGKDVELRCDPISGHTALYWYRQSLGQGLEFLIYFQGNSAPDKSGLPSDRFSAERTGGSVSTLTIQRTQQEDSAVYLCASSLGWPYEQYFGPGTRLTVT.

This clonotype was detected once. The chain is built from TRBV27 and TRBJ1-1, with D maybe TRBD1 (5 bases). The germline V gene has CDR1 MNHEY and CDR2 SMNVEV (reference sequence). CDR3 length equals 13 residues. Trimming removed 4 bases from V and 3 bases from J, with 9 bases in between. CDR3 nucleotides: TGTGCCAGCAGTTCCGCCAGGGACACTGAAGCTTTCTTT. Its protein product is CASSSARDTEAFF.

The chain links TRBV9 to TRBJ1-4; D is ambiguous. V gave up 0 bases and J gave up 5 bases, with 11 bases separating them. This CDR3 comprises 15 residues. In germline, CDR1 is SGDLS, CDR2 YYNGEE. Here the CDR3 reads CASSVGGRRNEKLFF. DNA of the CDR3: TGTGCCAGCAGCGTAGGCGGGCGACGGAATGAAAAACTGTTTTTT. The full variable domain, its missing parts supplied by reference TRBV9 and TRBJ1-4, is DSGVTQTPKHLITATGQRVTLRCSPRSGDLSVYWYQQSLDQGLQFLIQYYNGEERAKGNILERFSAQQFPDLHSELNLSSLELGDSALYFCASSVGGRRNEKLFFGSGTQLSVL.

The genes are TRBV30 and TRBJ2-7, with D possibly matching TRBD1 (6 bases). The CDR3 consists of 14 residues. V lost 3 bases to trimming and J lost 1 base, with 13 bases between them. Germline V gene data show CDR1 as GTSNPN and CDR2 as SVGIG (reference sequence). The CDR3 loop reads CAWSILDSSYEQYF. CDR3 bases: TGTGCCTGGAGCATACTGGACAGTTCCTACGAGCAGTACTTC.

The chain uses TRBV20-1 and TRBJ1-1; D remains ambiguous. There are 14 residues in the CDR3. V was clipped by 1 base and J by 0 bases, with 9 bases between them. CDR1 and CDR2 (germline): DFQATT, SNEGSKA (reference sequence). This CDR3 is CSARGRAMNTEAFF. The CDR3 region has the DNA TGCAGTGCTAGAGGGAGGGCCATGAACACTGAAGCTTTCTTT.

The chain combines TRBV4-2 with TRBJ2-1, with D unresolved. The CDR3 totals 12 residues. The V gene lost 0 bases and the J gene lost 9 bases, with 6 bases spanning the gap. The germline V gene encodes CDR1 LGHNA and CDR2 YNFKEQ. CDR3 residues: CASSQDVGEQFF. CDR3 in DNA: TGTGCCAGCAGCCAAGATGTTGGTGAGCAGTTCTTC.

The chain recombines TRBV15 with TRBJ2-5, with D tentatively TRBD2 (5 bases). Trimming cost V 0 bases and J 1 base, with 12 bases left between them. The germline V gene encodes CDR1 LNHNV and CDR2 YYDKDF (reference sequence). CDR3 length: 16 amino acids. CDR3 nucleotide sequence: TGTGCCACCAGCAGAGATAGCCGGGGAACCCAAGAGACCCAGTACTTC. Its protein product is CATSRDSRGTQETQYF.

The chain employs TRBV9 and TRBJ2-1; D is perhaps TRBD1 (5 bases). This CDR3 spans 14 amino acids. V dropped 2 bases and J dropped 9 bases, with 15 bases sitting between them. The germline CDR1 and CDR2 sequences are SGDLS and YYNGEE. The CDR3 here is CASSVGHLRGEQFF. In nucleotides, the CDR3 is TGTGCCAGCAGCGTTGGACACCTAAGGGGTGAGCAGTTCTTC.

The chain uses TRBV6-1 and TRBJ2-7; D gene uncertain. The V gene lost 2 bases and the J gene lost 1 base, with 9 bases spanning the gap. The CDR3 runs 14 residues. From germline, CDR1 is MNHNS and CDR2 SASEGT. CDR3 sequence reads: CASSENVRSYEQYF. CDR3 nucleotides: TGTGCCAGCAGTGAAAACGTCAGATCCTACGAGCAGTACTTC.

The count of this clonotype is one. This chain joins TRBV10-1 and TRBJ2-1, with 13 bases that match TRBD2. Germline V gene lookup returns CDR1 WNHNN and CDR2 SYGVQD (reference sequence). The CDR3 is made up of 14 amino acids. After removal of 4 bases from V and 9 bases from J, the junction contained 3 bases not matched to a gene. DNA of the CDR3: TGCGCCAGCAGTGTGGGGACTAGCGGGGCTGAGCAGTTCTTC. Amino acids: CASSVGTSGAEQFF.

The chain couples TRBV2 to TRBJ2-1; D gene ambiguous. Germline V gene data show CDR1 as SNHLY and CDR2 as FYNNEI. The CDR3 is 16 residues long. Trimming stripped 5 bases from V and 2 bases from J, with 16 bases between. This chain's CDR3 is CASSLGPTVTYNEQFF. The CDR3 bases are TGTGCCAGCAGTCTAGGTCCTACCGTTACCTACAATGAGCAGTTCTTC. The complete variable domain, with remaining parts taken from reference TRBV2 and TRBJ2-1, reads EPEVTQTPSHQVTQMGQEVILRCVPISNHLYFYWYRQILGQKVEFLVSFYNNEISEKSEIFDDQFSVERPDGSNFTLKIRSTKLEDSAMYFCASSLGPTVTYNEQFFGPGTRLTVL.

V and J are TRBV7-9 and TRBJ2-5; D unclear. Germline lookup yields CDR1 SEHNR and CDR2 FQNEAQ (reference sequence). Trimming cost V 5 bases and J 7 bases, with 11 bases left between them. CDR3 length equals 12 residues. The CDR3 nucleotides read TGTGCCAGCAGCCTGACCAGTATGACCCAGTACTTC. This translates into CASSLTSMTQYF.

Here the CDR3 reads CASSFNRRVDTQYF. CDR3 sequence (DNA): TGTGCCAGCAGTTTTAACAGACGGGTAGATACGCAGTATTTT. V is TRBV27 and J is TRBJ2-3; D is unresolved. Germline V gives CDR1 MNHEY, CDR2 SMNVEV (reference sequence). Trimming removed 3 bases from V and 5 bases from J, with 12 bases in between. CDR3 length: 14 residues.

The rearrangement uses TRBV24-1 and TRBJ2-5; TRBD2 might be the D (5 bases). Germline V gene sequence: CDR1 KGHDR, CDR2 SFDVKD. Trimming pared 4 bases from V and 9 bases from J, leaving 17 bases between. The CDR3 is 14 amino acids. CDR3 amino acids: CATSEKTHREAQYF. The CDR3 nucleotides are TGTGCCACCAGTGAAAAAACACACCGGGAAGCCCAGTACTTC.